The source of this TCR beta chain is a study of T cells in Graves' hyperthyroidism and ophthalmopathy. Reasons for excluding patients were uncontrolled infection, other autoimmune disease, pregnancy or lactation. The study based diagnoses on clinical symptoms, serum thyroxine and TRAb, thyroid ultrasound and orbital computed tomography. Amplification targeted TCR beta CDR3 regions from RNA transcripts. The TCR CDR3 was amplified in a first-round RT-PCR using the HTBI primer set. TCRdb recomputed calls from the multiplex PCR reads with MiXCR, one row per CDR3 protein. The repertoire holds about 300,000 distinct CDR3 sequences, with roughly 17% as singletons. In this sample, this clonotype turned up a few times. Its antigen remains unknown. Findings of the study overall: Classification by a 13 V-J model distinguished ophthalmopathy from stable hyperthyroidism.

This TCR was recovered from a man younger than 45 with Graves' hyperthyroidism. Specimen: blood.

CDR3 sequence: CASSVGAYASYEQYF. The CDR3 DNA reads as TGTGCCAGCAGCGTAGGGGCCTACGCTTCCTACGAGCAGTACTTC. The rearrangement joins TRBV9 to TRBJ2-7; D gene uncertain. V lost 0 bases and J 1 base, leaving 11 bases between the germline ends. This CDR3 is built from 15 residues. Germline V lookup: CDR1 SGDLS, CDR2 YYNGEE.